These 2 T cell receptor beta chains originate from one sample sequenced in a study of cytomegalovirus exposure and HLA in healthy donors. Primers: 60 Vbeta forward and 13 Jbeta reverse. The assay was immunoSEQ multiplex PCR, and TCRdb's table has in-frame clones only and misses some. This table has under 200,000 clones, 85% appearing once. The specimen sequenced was PBMCs. These receptor sequences come from a man younger than 40 in good health and CMV-seropositive.

The J gene is TRBJ2-6, the V gene TRBV15; perhaps TRBD2 as D (6 bases). The CDR3 extends over 19 amino acids. Trimming shortened V by 0 bases and J by 4 bases, and 19 bases separated the two germline ends. Germline CDR1 reads LNHNV; CDR2 reads YYDKDF (reference sequence). The CDR3 sequence: CATSRDPGLGDSGANVLTF. DNA of the CDR3: TGTGCCACCAGCAGAGATCCAGGGTTGGGGGACTCCGGGGCCAACGTCCTGACTTTC.

V is TRBV19 and J is TRBJ1-3; 7 nucleotides align to TRBD1. In germline, CDR1 is LNHDA, CDR2 SQIVND (reference sequence). The CDR3 is made up of 16 amino acids. The J segment lost 0 bases and the V segment lost 5 bases, leaving 7 bases of the junction unmatched. The CDR3 DNA reads TGTGCCAGTAGTGTCCGACAGGGTTACTCTGGAAACACCATATATTTT. Encoded protein: CASSVRQGYSGNTIYF.